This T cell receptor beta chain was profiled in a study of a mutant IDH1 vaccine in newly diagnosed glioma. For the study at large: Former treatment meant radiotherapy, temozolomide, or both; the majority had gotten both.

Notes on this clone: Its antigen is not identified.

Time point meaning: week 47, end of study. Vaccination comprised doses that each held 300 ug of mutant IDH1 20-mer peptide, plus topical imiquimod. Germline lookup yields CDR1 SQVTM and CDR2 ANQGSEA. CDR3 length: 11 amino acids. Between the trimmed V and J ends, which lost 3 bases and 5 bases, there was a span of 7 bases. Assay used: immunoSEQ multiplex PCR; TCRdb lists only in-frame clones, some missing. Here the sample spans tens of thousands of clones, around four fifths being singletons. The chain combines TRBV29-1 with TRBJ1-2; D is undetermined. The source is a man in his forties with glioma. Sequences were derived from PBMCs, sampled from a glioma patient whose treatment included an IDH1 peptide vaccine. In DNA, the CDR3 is TGCAGCGTTGACAGTGGTTATGGCTACACCTTC. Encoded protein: CSVDSGYGYTF.